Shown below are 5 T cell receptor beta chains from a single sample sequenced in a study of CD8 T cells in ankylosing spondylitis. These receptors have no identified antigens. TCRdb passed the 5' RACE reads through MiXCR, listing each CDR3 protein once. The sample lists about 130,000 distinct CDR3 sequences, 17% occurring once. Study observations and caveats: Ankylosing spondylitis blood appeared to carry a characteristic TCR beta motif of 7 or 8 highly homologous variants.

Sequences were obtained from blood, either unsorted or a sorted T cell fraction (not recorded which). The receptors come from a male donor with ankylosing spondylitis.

The CDR3 protein is CASSQRIAASTDTQYF. CDR3 in DNA: TGCGCCAGCAGCCAAAGAATAGCGGCCTCCACAGATACGCAGTATTTT. V and J are TRBV5-1 and TRBJ2-3; a weak D match, TRBD2 (6 bases). Deletions cut 4 bases from V and 2 bases from J, with 17 bases between. CDR3 size: 16 residues. The V gene's germline CDR1 is SGHRS and CDR2 YFSETQ.

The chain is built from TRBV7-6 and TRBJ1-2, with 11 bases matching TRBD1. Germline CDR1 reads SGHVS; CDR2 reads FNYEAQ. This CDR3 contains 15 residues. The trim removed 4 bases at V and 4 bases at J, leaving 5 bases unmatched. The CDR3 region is CASSSWTGGAYGYTF. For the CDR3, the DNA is TGTGCCAGCAGCTCCTGGACAGGGGGCGCCTATGGCTACACCTTC. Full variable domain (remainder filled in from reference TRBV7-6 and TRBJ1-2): GAGVSQSPRYKVTKRGQDVALRCDPISGHVSLYWYRQALGQGPEFLTYFNYEAQQDKSGLPNDRFSAERPEGSISTLTIQRTEQRDSAMYRCASSSWTGGAYGYTFGSGTRLTVV.

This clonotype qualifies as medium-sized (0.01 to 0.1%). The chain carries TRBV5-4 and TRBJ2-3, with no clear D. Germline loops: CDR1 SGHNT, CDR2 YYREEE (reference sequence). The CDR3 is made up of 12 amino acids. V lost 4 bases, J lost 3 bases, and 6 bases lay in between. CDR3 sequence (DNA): TGTGCCAGCAGCCGTAATACAGATACGCAGTATTTT. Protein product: CASSRNTDTQYF. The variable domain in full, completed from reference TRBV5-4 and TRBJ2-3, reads ETGVTQSPTHLIKTRGQQVTLRCSSQSGHNTVSWYQQALGQGPQFIFQYYREEENGRGNFPPRFSGLQFPNYSSELNVNALELDDSALYLCASSRNTDTQYFGPGTRLTVL.

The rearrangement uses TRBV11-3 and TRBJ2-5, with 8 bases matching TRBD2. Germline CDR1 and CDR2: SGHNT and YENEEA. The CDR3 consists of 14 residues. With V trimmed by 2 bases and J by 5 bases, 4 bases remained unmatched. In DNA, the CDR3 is TGTGCCAGCAGCTTAAGCGGGAGCGGCGAGACCCAGTACTTC. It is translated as CASSLSGSGETQYF. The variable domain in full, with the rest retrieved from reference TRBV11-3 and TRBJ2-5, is EAGVVQSPRYKIIEKKQPVAFWCNPISGHNTLYWYLQNLGQGPELLIRYENEEAVDDSQLPKDRFSAERLKGVDSTLKIQPAELGDSAVYLCASSLSGSGETQYFGPGTRLLVL.

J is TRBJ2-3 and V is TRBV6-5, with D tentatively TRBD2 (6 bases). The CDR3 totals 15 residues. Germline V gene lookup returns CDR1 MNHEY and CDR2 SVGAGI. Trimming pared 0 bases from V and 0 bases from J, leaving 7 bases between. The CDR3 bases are TGTGCCAGCAGTTACTCGGCGGGAAGCACAGATACGCAGTATTTT. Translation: CASSYSAGSTDTQYF.